Listed below are T cell receptor beta chains from one sample, sequenced in a study of blood T cells in healthy people across ages. MiXCR was run by TCRdb on the 5' RACE reads, yielding one entry per CDR3 protein. Of 1.5 million to 2 million distinct CDR3 sequences in the sample, approximately 50% were seen once. The material sequenced was blood. The receptors stem from a woman aged 40 to 50 in good health. Both conserved end residues are part of each CDR3. D genes are given only for firm matches.

D: -; V: TRBV10-3; J: TRBJ1-1; CDR3: CAISADANTEAFF
D: -; V: TRBV4-3; J: TRBJ1-2; CDR3: CASSQAPGERGYTF
D: -; V: TRBV7-6; J: TRBJ2-7; CDR3: CASSLEGFGSYEQYF
D: -; V: TRBV12-3/TRBV12-4; J: TRBJ2-3; CDR3: CASSSDRSTDTQYF
D: TRBD2; V: TRBV5-1; J: TRBJ2-3; CDR3: CASSVAAGLDTQYF
D: TRBD1; V: TRBV28; J: TRBJ2-7; CDR3: CASNGQGNEQYF
D: -; V: TRBV9; J: TRBJ2-5; CDR3: CASSVAPGGSQETQYF
D: -; V: TRBV11-2; J: TRBJ2-5; CDR3: CASSLNAPGQFQETQYF
D: -; V: TRBV18; J: TRBJ2-7; CDR3: CASSPLGTREQYF
D: -; V: TRBV20-1; J: TRBJ2-1; CDR3: CSASGQLNEQFF
D: -; V: TRBV6-1; J: TRBJ1-1; CDR3: CASSGAMNTEAFF
D: -; V: TRBV20-1; J: TRBJ1-2; CDR3: CSARTGNNYGYTF
D: TRBD1; V: TRBV4-2; J: TRBJ2-7; CDR3: CASSPRQGSHNEQYF
D: -; V: TRBV12-3/TRBV12-4; J: TRBJ2-7; CDR3: CASSLSERSYEQYF
D: -; V: TRBV29-1; J: -; CDR3: CSVEGGGRETQYF
D: -; V: TRBV21-1; J: TRBJ1-5; CDR3: CASSKGLGGQGPPIEKPQHF
D: -; V: TRBV7-2; J: TRBJ1-1; CDR3: CASSLAGTQNTEAFF
D: -; V: TRBV28; J: TRBJ2-7; CDR3: CASSRFHEQYF
D: TRBD1; V: TRBV10-2; J: TRBJ2-1; CDR3: CASSLGQGRNHEQFF
D: TRBD1; V: TRBV6-5; J: TRBJ1-2; CDR3: CATKRTGGAYYGYTF
D: -; V: TRBV21-1; J: TRBJ2-5; CDR3: CASSKKEASPRWTQYF
D: -; V: TRBV15; J: TRBJ2-3; CDR3: CATSRGEADTQYF
D: TRBD1; V: TRBV5-5; J: TRBJ1-2; CDR3: CASSFQTGDYGYTF
D: -; V: TRBV15; J: TRBJ2-6; CDR3: CATSRVQGPGANVLTF
D: -; V: TRBV20-1; J: TRBJ2-5; CDR3: CSAGDRSLGETQYF
D: -; V: TRBV7-2; J: TRBJ1-4; CDR3: CASSSLFGEKLFF
D: -; V: TRBV7-2; J: TRBJ2-3; CDR3: CASSLAGWTTDTQYF
D: TRBD1; V: TRBV2; J: TRBJ1-6; CDR3: CASDTGAYNSPLHF
D: TRBD2; V: TRBV20-1; J: -; CDR3: CSARATSGGYEQYF
D: -; V: TRBV18; J: TRBJ2-7; CDR3: CASSPPVRGPNYEQYF
D: -; V: TRBV6-2/TRBV6-3; J: TRBJ1-6; CDR3: CASSYGPSFRRSSYNSPLHF
D: TRBD1; V: TRBV7-2; J: TRBJ2-7; CDR3: CASSKTTGGSYEQYF
D: TRBD1; V: TRBV6-5; J: TRBJ1-6; CDR3: CASSLNRGQPLHF
D: -; V: TRBV5-1; J: TRBJ2-1; CDR3: CASSPTTVTYNEQFF
D: TRBD1; V: TRBV7-2; J: TRBJ1-5; CDR3: CASSLTWTGEQPQHF
D: -; V: TRBV6-5; J: TRBJ2-7; CDR3: CASTRGRGSYEQYF
D: TRBD1; V: TRBV13; J: TRBJ1-1; CDR3: CASSTTGIGSTEAFF
D: -; V: TRBV6-2/TRBV6-3; J: TRBJ2-3; CDR3: CASSYSIGRVNTDTQYF
D: TRBD2; V: TRBV7-2; J: TRBJ2-7; CDR3: CASSLGTGGSPYEQYF
D: TRBD2; V: TRBV9; J: TRBJ2-3; CDR3: CASSPIGTSGGSTDTQYF
D: -; V: TRBV5-1; J: TRBJ2-3; CDR3: CASSSDRSSTDTQYF
D: -; V: TRBV6-2/TRBV6-3; J: TRBJ2-5; CDR3: CASSYVVSRYQETQYF
D: TRBD2; V: TRBV29-1; J: TRBJ2-5; CDR3: CSAVAGRTQYF
D: -; V: TRBV5-1; J: TRBJ1-4; CDR3: CASSSGPQIANEKLFF
D: -; V: TRBV3-1; J: TRBJ2-3; CDR3: CASSQRRFTDTQYF
D: -; V: TRBV20-1; J: TRBJ1-5; CDR3: CSARDVVGGYSNQPQHF
D: TRBD2; V: TRBV29-1; J: -; CDR3: CSGTSGGRYNEQYF
D: TRBD1; V: TRBV4-3; J: TRBJ2-7; CDR3: CASSQDLGTGEGYEQYF
D: TRBD2; V: TRBV2; J: TRBJ2-1; CDR3: CASGLAGGPDNEQFF
D: -; V: TRBV7-2; J: TRBJ2-5; CDR3: CASSLAGQIQETQYF
D: -; V: TRBV5-1; J: TRBJ2-1; CDR3: CASSLDSSSSYNEQFF
D: TRBD2; V: TRBV28; J: TRBJ2-1; CDR3: CASSSALGAGGYNEQFF
D: -; V: TRBV2; J: TRBJ2-3; CDR3: CASSESGLLSTDTQYF